This TCR beta chain originates from a study of blood T cell repertoires in COVID-19 (dated by TCRdb to 2018 to 2021). Study-level background: Collaborator samples came from the United States, Italy and Spain and covered acute and convalescent phases of COVID-19. A de-identified subject ID, COVID-19 status, age in years and sex were almost always included in the sample metadata. The material from the prospective study consisted of cDNA or gDNA derived from T cells, B-cell-depleted T cells, or PBMCs. The samples were drawn from the first 160 participants of the ongoing ImmuneRACE study and from under 1,500 subjects provided by 6 global collaborators. Where available, HLA class I and class II types were obtained from metadata supplied by the sample provider rather than from assay-based typing. Subjects who had been exposed to COVID-19, were actively infected with it, or had recovered from it provided the deeply sampled blood TCRbeta repertoires that made up the dataset. The repertoires were made available in a free public database intended to serve as a resource for research on the immune response to SARS-CoV-2.

The immunoSEQ Assay, a bias-controlled multiplex PCR, was used to amplify TCRbeta CDR3 regions from genomic DNA. Regarding the original processing steps: Nucleated cell counts per sample were estimated from amplification of reference gene primers within the assay. Sequence reads were collapsed and filtered to measure the absolute abundance of every unique TCRbeta CDR3 rearrangement. For each sample, productive Simpson clonality was calculated by taking the square root of Simpson's diversity index across productive rearrangements. Sourced from immuneACCESS, this table was stored by TCRdb with only in-frame sequences that have V and J called. A share of the clones is absent; for the studies checked, an unresolved V gene accounts for under half, and the remainder has no known explanation. The D gene and trimming were derived from the DNA, and the V and J assignments and clone size from that table. The sample yields tens of thousands of clones; 80% to 90% were counted once. The biggest ten clones account for under 9% of the sample.

The germline ends are 15 bases apart after V is trimmed by 5 bases and J by 5 bases. The cysteine opens and the phenylalanine closes a CDR3 of 14 amino acids. The entry retains the CDR3 DNA only, 42 bases that are in frame from base 1. Via the germline V gene, CDR1 is KGHSH and CDR2 LQKENI. Broader findings and caveats from the paper: The amount of clinical and demographic metadata varied by source and participant and was provided uncurated.

Collaborating institutions collected whole blood in K2EDTA tubes following their own protocols. For TCRbeta analysis, collaborators shipped samples as frozen whole blood, isolated PBMCs, or DNA extracted from either of those sample types. This clone appeared a single time. Its antigen target is currently unknown. No base quality values were provided; no much bigger clone lies one nucleotide off. The sequenced sample consisted of peripheral blood. This chain joins TRBV18 to TRBJ2-5, with a weak D call of TRBD1 (6 bases match). The clonotype comes from a human donor in a cohort sampled during active COVID-19. The DNA sequence is TGTGCCAGCTCATTAGGGGCAGGGGACGAGACCCAGTACTTC. Its product reads: CASSLGAGDETQYF. Where the CDR3 stops, the reference TRBV18 and TRBJ2-5 genes take over; the full variable domain is NAGVMQNPRHLVRRRGQEARLRCSPMKGHSHVYWYRQLPEEGLKFMVYLQKENIIDESGMPKERFSAEFPKEGPSILRIQQVVRGDSAAYFCASSLGAGDETQYFGPGTRLLVL.